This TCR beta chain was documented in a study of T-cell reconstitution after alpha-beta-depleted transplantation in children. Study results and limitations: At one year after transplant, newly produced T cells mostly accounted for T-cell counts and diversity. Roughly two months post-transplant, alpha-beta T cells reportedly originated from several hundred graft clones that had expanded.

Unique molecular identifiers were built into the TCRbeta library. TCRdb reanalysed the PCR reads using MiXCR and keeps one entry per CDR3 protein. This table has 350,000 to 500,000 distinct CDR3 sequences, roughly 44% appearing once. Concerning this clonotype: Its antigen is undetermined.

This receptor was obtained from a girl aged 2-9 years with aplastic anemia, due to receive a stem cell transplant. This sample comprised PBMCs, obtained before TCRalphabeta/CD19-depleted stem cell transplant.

In nucleotides, the CDR3 is TGCAGTGCTAGACCATCCGGGACAGCAGTACTAAGGGAGCCCTACAATGAGCAGTTCTTC. This codes for CSARPSGTAVLREPYNEQFF. The chain combines TRBV20-1 with TRBJ2-1; 7 positions match TRBD1. V was clipped by 2 bases and J by 2 bases; unmatched bases: 21. The CDR3 runs 20 residues. Germline V CDR1 and CDR2: DFQATT, SNEGSKA (reference sequence).